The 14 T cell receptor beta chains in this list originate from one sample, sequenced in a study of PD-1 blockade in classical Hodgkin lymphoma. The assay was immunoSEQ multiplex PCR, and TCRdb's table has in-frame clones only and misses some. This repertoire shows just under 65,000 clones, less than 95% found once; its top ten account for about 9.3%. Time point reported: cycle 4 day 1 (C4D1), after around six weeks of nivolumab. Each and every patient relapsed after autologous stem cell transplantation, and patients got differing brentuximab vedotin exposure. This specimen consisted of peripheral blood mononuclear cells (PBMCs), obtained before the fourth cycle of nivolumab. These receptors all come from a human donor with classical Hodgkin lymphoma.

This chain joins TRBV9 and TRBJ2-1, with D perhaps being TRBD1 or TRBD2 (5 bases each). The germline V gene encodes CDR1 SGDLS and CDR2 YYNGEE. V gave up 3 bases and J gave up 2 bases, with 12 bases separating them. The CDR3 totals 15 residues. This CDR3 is CASSARSGPYNEQFF. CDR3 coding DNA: TGTGCCAGCAGCGCCCGGTCGGGGCCCTACAATGAGCAGTTCTTC.

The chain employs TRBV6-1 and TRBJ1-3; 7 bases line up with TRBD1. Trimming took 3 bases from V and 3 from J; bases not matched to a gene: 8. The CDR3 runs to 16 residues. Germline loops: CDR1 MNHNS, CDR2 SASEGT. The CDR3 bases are TGTGCCAGCAGTGATTTTGCAGGGGGATATGGAAACACCATATATTTT. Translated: CASSDFAGGYGNTIYF.

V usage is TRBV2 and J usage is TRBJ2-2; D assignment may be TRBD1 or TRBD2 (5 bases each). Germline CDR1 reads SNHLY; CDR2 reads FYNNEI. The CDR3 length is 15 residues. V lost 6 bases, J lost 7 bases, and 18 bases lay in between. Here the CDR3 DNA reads TGTGCCAGCAGGGCACCGGGACGTCAGGGCGGGGAGCTGTTTTTT. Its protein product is CASRAPGRQGGELFF.

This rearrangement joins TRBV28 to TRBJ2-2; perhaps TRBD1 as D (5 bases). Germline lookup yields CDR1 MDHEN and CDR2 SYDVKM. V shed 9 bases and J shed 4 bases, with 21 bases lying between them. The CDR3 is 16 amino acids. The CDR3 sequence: CASLRVVGPGTGELFF. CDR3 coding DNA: TGTGCCAGTCTCAGGGTGGTTGGTCCGGGCACCGGGGAGCTGTTTTTT.

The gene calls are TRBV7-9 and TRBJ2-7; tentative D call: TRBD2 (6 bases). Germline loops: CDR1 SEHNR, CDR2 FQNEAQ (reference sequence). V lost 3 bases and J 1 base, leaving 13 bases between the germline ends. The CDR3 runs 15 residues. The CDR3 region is CASSLSGTSSYEQYF. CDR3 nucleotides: TGTGCCAGCAGCTTGAGTGGGACTTCGTCCTACGAGCAGTACTTC.

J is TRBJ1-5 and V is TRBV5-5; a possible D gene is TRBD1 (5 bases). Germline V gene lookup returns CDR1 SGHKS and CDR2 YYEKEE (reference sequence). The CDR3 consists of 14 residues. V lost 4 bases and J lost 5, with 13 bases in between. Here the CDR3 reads CASSLGEGHQPQHF. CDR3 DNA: TGTGCCAGCAGCCTGGGGGAGGGGCATCAGCCCCAGCATTTT.

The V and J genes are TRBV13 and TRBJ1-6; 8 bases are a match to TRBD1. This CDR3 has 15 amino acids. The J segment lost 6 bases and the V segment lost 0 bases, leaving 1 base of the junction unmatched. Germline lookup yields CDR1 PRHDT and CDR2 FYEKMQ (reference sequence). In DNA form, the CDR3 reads TGTGCCAGCAGCTTAGGGACAGGGGTTAATTCACCCCTCCACTTT. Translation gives CASSLGTGVNSPLHF.

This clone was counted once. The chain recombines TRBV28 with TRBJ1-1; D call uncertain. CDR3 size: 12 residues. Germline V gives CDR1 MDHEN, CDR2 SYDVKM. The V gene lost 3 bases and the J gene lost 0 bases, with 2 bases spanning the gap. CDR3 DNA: TGTGCCAGCAGTTTGGTGAACACTGAAGCTTTCTTT. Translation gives CASSLVNTEAFF.

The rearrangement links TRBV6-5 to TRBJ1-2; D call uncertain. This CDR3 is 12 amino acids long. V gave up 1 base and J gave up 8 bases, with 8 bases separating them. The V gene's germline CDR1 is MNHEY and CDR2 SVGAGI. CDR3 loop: CASSYWDGGYTF. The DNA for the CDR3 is TGTGCCAGCAGTTACTGGGATGGAGGCTACACCTTC.

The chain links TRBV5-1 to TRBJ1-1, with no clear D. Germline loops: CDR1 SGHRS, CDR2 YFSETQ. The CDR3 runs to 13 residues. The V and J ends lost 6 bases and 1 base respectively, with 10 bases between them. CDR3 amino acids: CASKELGNTEAFF. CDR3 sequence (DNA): TGCGCCAGCAAAGAATTAGGGAACACTGAAGCTTTCTTT.

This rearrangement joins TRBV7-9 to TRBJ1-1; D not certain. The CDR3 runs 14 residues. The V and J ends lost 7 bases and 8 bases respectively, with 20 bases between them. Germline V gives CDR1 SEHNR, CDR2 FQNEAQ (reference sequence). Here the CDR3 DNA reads TGTGCCAGCACTCCGGTTGACTCCAAAAGGGAAGCTTTCTTT. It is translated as CASTPVDSKREAFF.

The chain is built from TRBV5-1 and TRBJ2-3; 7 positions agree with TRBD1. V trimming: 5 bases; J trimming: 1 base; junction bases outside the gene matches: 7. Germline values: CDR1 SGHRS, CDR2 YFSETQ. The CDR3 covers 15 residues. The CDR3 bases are TGCGCCAGCAGTCCTGGACAGGAGGGCACAGATACGCAGTATTTT. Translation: CASSPGQEGTDTQYF.

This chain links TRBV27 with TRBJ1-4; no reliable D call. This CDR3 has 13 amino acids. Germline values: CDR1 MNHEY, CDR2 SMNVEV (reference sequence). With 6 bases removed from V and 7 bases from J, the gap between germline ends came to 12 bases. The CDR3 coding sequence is TGTGCCAGCAGCCCCGTCGTCACTGAAAAACTGTTTTTT. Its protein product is CASSPVVTEKLFF.

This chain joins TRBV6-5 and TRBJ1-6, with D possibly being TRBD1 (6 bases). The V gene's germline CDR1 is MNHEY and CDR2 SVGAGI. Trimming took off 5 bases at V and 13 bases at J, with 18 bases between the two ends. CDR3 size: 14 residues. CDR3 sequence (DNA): TGTGCCAGCAGTCGGGACACGGGATGGTTCCCCCTCCACTTT. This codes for CASSRDTGWFPLHF.